A single sample is the source of the 9 T cell receptor beta chains below, sequenced in a study of OX40 agonist ivuxolimab in advanced cancers. Profiling relied on immunoSEQ multiplex PCR, and the TCRdb table lists in-frame clones only, not all of them. The sample yields tens of thousands of clones, around four fifths seen once. The sample consisted of CD4+ or CD8+ T cells sorted from blood, taken in a trial of the OX40 agonist ivuxolimab. These receptors all come from an adult with an advanced solid tumor such as melanoma, head and neck, liver or kidney cancer.

The genes are TRBV18 and TRBJ1-5; no reliable D call. CDR1 is KGHSH, CDR2 LQKENI, per germline. The CDR3 is made up of 15 amino acids. Trimming took off 6 bases at V and 0 bases at J, with 12 bases between the two ends. In DNA, the CDR3 is TGTGCCAGCTCCCCAACCCGGGTTAGCAATCAGCCCCAGCATTTT. Amino acids: CASSPTRVSNQPQHF.

The chain employs TRBV7-8 and TRBJ2-1, with no clear D. V shed 6 bases and J shed 4 bases, with 16 bases lying between them. This CDR3 region has 15 residues. CDR1 and CDR2 (germline): SGHVS, FQNEAQ. The CDR3 here is CASRLNRLEYNEQFF. As DNA, the CDR3 is TGTGCCAGCAGACTAAACCGGTTAGAGTACAATGAGCAGTTCTTC.

The chain is built from TRBV7-3 and TRBJ2-1; 8 bases are shared with TRBD2. Germline V gene lookup returns CDR1 SGHTA and CDR2 FQGTGA. The CDR3 loop spans 20 amino acids. The trim removed 3 bases at V and 8 bases at J, leaving 24 bases unmatched. Written as DNA, the CDR3 is TGTGCCAGCAGCTTCGGAGACGGGAGGGAGGCACGGCAGGTGGATGATGAGCAGTTCTTC. This gives the protein CASSFGDGREARQVDDEQFF. The whole variable domain, remainder taken from reference TRBV7-3 and TRBJ2-1, is GAGVSQTPSNKVTEKGKYVELRCDPISGHTALYWYRQSLGQGPEFLIYFQGTGAADDSGLPNDRFFAVRPEGSVSTLKIQRTERGDSAVYLCASSFGDGREARQVDDEQFFGPGTRLTVL.

This clone was detected only once. This chain links TRBV28 with TRBJ2-3; 9 bases map to TRBD2. In germline, CDR1 is MDHEN, CDR2 SYDVKM. The CDR3 is 17 amino acids. V gave up 4 bases and J gave up 4 bases; unmatched junction bases: 12. The CDR3 DNA reads as TGTGCCAGCAGTTCCGATCGACTAGCGGAGAAATCAGATACGCAGTATTTT. Translation gives CASSSDRLAEKSDTQYF. Full variable domain (outside the CDR3, taken from reference TRBV28 and TRBJ2-3): DVKVTQSSRYLVKRTGEKVFLECVQDMDHENMFWYRQDPGLGLRLIYFSYDVKMKEKGDIPEGYSVSREKKERFSLILESASTNQTSMYLCASSSDRLAEKSDTQYFGPGTRLTVL.

The DNA of the CDR3 is TGTGCCAGCAGCTTAGTTCTGGAGACCCAGTACTTC. Amino acid sequence: CASSLVLETQYF. V is TRBV11-2 and J is TRBJ2-5; no definite D call. This CDR3 spans 12 amino acids. CDR1 SGHAT and CDR2 FQNNGV come from the germline V gene. V was cut by 1 base and J by 5 bases, with 5 bases left in between.

V usage is TRBV6-5 and J usage is TRBJ2-7; 9 bases fit TRBD2. This CDR3 comprises 14 residues. J was trimmed by 7 bases and V by 5 bases; bases with no gene match: 9. Germline CDR1 and CDR2: MNHEY and SVGAGI. CDR3 protein: CASSRLAEYLEQYF. The CDR3 bases are TGTGCCAGCAGTCGACTAGCGGAATATCTAGAGCAGTACTTC.

This chain connects TRBV5-1 to TRBJ2-2; TRBD2 agrees at 10 bases. The CDR3 length is 18 residues. The V gene end was trimmed by 3 bases and the J gene end by 4 bases; junction bases not matched to a gene: 12. The germline V gene encodes CDR1 SGHRS and CDR2 YFSETQ. The CDR3 spells CASSSPGQRGGFTGELFF. CDR3 coding DNA: TGCGCCAGCAGCTCCCCGGGGCAGCGGGGGGGCTTCACCGGGGAGCTGTTTTTT.

The rearrangement links TRBV6-1 to TRBJ2-2; D gene uncertain. V lost 7 bases and J 7 bases, leaving 10 bases between the germline ends. Per germline, CDR1 MNHNS and CDR2 SASEGT. This CDR3 comprises 12 residues. The CDR3 loop is CASTEMSGELFF. CDR3 sequence (DNA): TGTGCCAGCACCGAGATGAGCGGGGAGCTGTTTTTT.

The genes are TRBV6-5 and TRBJ2-3; tentative D call: TRBD1 (6 bases). V was clipped by 2 bases and J by 6 bases, with 12 bases between them. The CDR3 contains 14 residues. The germline V gene encodes CDR1 MNHEY and CDR2 SVGAGI. The CDR3 protein is CASSYERGSDTQYF. The CDR3 DNA follows: TGTGCCAGCAGTTACGAAAGGGGGTCCGATACGCAGTATTTT.